The clone carrying this TCR beta chain has just a few counts. No antigen is known for it. These data come from a study of T cells in Graves' hyperthyroidism and ophthalmopathy. Using around 10 ml of fresh peripheral blood, PBMCs were prepared. Study observations and caveats: Most thyroid-expanded clonotypes above 0.001 were also found in blood. Ophthalmopathy was identified by the model a median approximately six months ahead of onset.

Amplification targeted TCR beta CDR3 regions from RNA transcripts. HTBI primers were the set used in a first-round RT-PCR of the TCR CDR3. TCRdb itself ran the multiplex PCR reads through MiXCR, one entry per CDR3 protein. The sample has around 420,000 distinct CDR3 sequences; approximately 14% are singletons. CDR3 length: 14 residues. V was cut by 5 bases and J by 0 bases, with 11 bases left in between. The sequenced sample consisted of blood. This TCR derives from a woman in her late teens or twenties with Graves' hyperthyroidism. The chain carries TRBV12-3 or TRBV12-4 and TRBJ2-7; D not resolved. Here the CDR3 reads CASSPQDLSYEQYF. As DNA, the CDR3 is TGTGCCAGCAGTCCCCAGGACCTCTCCTACGAGCAGTACTTC.